This T cell receptor beta chain was profiled in a study of T-cell memory formation after mild COVID-19. The overall study: Largely donor-specific sequence clusters came from a couple of donors. Points from the study as a whole: Some SARS-CoV-2-responding clones were already detected in memory before infection.

TCRdb itself ran the 5' RACE reads through MiXCR, one entry per CDR3 protein. This table holds around 340,000 distinct CDR3 sequences, about an eighth found once. As for this clonotype: Its antigen is still unknown.

Deletions cut 5 bases from V and 9 bases from J, with 17 bases between. The CDR3 spans 14 residues. Material: PBMCs or a T cell subset sorted from them (not recorded which). The chain has TRBV12-3 or TRBV12-4 and TRBJ2-1, with D perhaps matching TRBD1 or TRBD2 (7 bases each). The receptor was isolated from a man aged 18-30 years who had mild COVID-19 (a few samples of this study predate the infection). Cell type and time point are not known. The CDR3 DNA follows: TGTGCCAGCAGTAGAGCGGGGAACAGGGGTGAGCAGTTCTTC. It is translated as CASSRAGNRGEQFF.